This T cell receptor beta chain was sequenced for a study of OX40 agonist ivuxolimab in advanced cancers. CDR3 length: 19 residues. Germline V gene sequence: CDR1 SGHTS, CDR2 YDEGEE. Trimming took 3 bases from V and 2 from J, leaving 24 bases between them. Autoimmune disease history or systemic immunosuppression led to patient exclusion. Generated by immunoSEQ multiplex PCR, the TCRdb table keeps only in-frame clones and is missing some. The sample includes about 94,000 clones, 80% to 90% of them seen just once. The sequence derives from an adult with an advanced solid tumor such as melanoma, head and neck, liver or kidney cancer. The chain is built from TRBV5-8 and TRBJ1-5; D gene uncertain. The source material was CD4+ or CD8+ T cells sorted from blood, sampled in a trial of the OX40 agonist ivuxolimab. CDR3 loop: CASSSLGRAEPTGNQPQHF. The CDR3 nucleotides read TGTGCCAGCAGCTCCCTGGGTCGGGCGGAACCGACGGGCAATCAGCCCCAGCATTTT.